The 27 T cell receptor beta chains listed next were all sequenced from one sample in a study of CD8 T cells in ankylosing spondylitis. Each CDR3 protein gets one entry after TCRdb re-called the 5' RACE reads with MiXCR. The data show around 99,000 distinct CDR3 sequences, with 8.8% seen just once and 5.1% held by the top ten. The sequenced material came from blood, either unsorted or a sorted T cell fraction (not recorded which). The receptors originated from a male donor with ankylosing spondylitis or in good health (not recorded which).

The sample holds many counts of this clonotype. The chain combines TRBV6-1 with TRBJ2-3, with TRBD1 matching 9 bases. This CDR3 spans 16 amino acids. Trimming at V came to 10 bases and at J to 2 bases, leaving 13 bases not matched to a gene. CDR1 MNHNS and CDR2 SASEGT come from the germline V gene. CDR3: CATPHGDREYTDTQYF. The CDR3 DNA reads as TGTGCCACCCCCCACGGGGACAGGGAATACACAGATACGCAGTATTTT.

This clonotype was counted many times. CDR3 amino acids: CSVAGTSVGYEQYF. In DNA, the CDR3 is TGCAGCGTTGCCGGGACTAGCGTCGGCTACGAGCAGTACTTC. The chain uses TRBV29-1 and TRBJ2-7, with 10 bases that match TRBD2. The junction had 6 bases not matched to a gene; V was cut back by 4 bases and J by 3 bases. This CDR3 is built from 14 residues. In germline, CDR1 is SQVTM, CDR2 ANQGSEA.

This clonotype was seen many times. The chain is built from TRBV5-1 and TRBJ1-2; TRBD1 is a possible D gene (6 bases). V lost 0 bases and J 0 bases, leaving 6 bases between the germline ends. This CDR3 is built from 14 residues. The germline V gene encodes CDR1 SGHRS and CDR2 YFSETQ. CDR3 amino acids: CASSLGTANYGYTF. The CDR3 bases are TGCGCCAGCAGCTTGGGGACAGCTAACTATGGCTACACCTTC.

This clonotype has ten or more counts. The chain uses TRBV2 and TRBJ2-1; tentatively, D is TRBD1 or TRBD2 (5 bases each). Germline CDR1 is SNHLY and CDR2 is FYNNEI. CDR3 length equals 16 residues. The V end lost 3 bases, the J end lost 1 base, and 13 bases lay between the germline ends. The CDR3 nucleotides read TGTGCCAGCAGTGACCCGGGACCGACTTCCTACAATGAGCAGTTCTTC. Translating gives CASSDPGPTSYNEQFF.

The table lists this clonotype with many counts. V is TRBV5-1 and J is TRBJ2-2; 10 bases are shared with TRBD2. J lost 2 bases, V lost 5 bases, and 9 bases had no gene match. From germline, CDR1 is SGHRS and CDR2 YFSETQ. The CDR3 has 17 residues. The DNA for the CDR3 is TGCGCCAGCAGGCCACCTCTAGCGGGGGATAACACCGGGGAGCTGTTTTTT. Residues: CASRPPLAGDNTGELFF.

In its sample, this clonotype was seen many times. The V gene is TRBV19, the J gene TRBJ2-4; D tentatively reads TRBD1 or TRBD2 (5 bases each). CDR1 and CDR2 from the germline V gene are LNHDA and SQIVND (reference sequence). Trimming shortened V by 7 bases and J by 0 bases, and 13 bases separated the two germline ends. This CDR3 has 15 residues. The CDR3 region has the DNA TGTGCCAGTATTGGGACCGGGCTAGCCAAAAACATTCAGTACTTC. This translates into CASIGTGLAKNIQYF.

There are many counts of this clonotype. The chain is built from TRBV24-1 and TRBJ2-1; 9 bases match TRBD2. The CDR3 is 17 residues long. The ends lost 3 bases at V and 3 bases at J; junction bases unmatched: 8. The V gene's germline CDR1 is KGHDR and CDR2 SFDVKD. The CDR3 region is CATSDRLAGARYNEQFF. Here the CDR3 DNA reads TGTGCCACCAGTGATCGTTTAGCGGGGGCCCGCTACAATGAGCAGTTCTTC.

This clonotype occurred many times. This chain links TRBV11-2 with TRBJ2-1, with TRBD2 as a possible D gene (5 bases). From germline, CDR1 is SGHAT and CDR2 FQNNGV. The CDR3 extends over 13 amino acids. V shed 6 bases and J shed 5 bases, with 11 bases lying between them. The CDR3 nucleotides read TGTGCCAGCAGAGAGGGAAGTAACAATGAGCAGTTCTTC. It specifies CASREGSNNEQFF.

In its sample, this clonotype was seen many times. V and J are TRBV12-3 or TRBV12-4 and TRBJ2-2, with D possibly TRBD2 on 6 matching bases. The CDR3 has 15 amino acids. Deletions cut 4 bases from V and 4 bases from J, with 13 bases between. DNA for the CDR3: TGTGCCAGCAGTTGGGGGGTCGCGGGCACCGGGGAGCTGTTTTTT. Protein: CASSWGVAGTGELFF.

This clonotype was picked up many times. The J gene is TRBJ2-7, the V gene TRBV11-2, with a possible D match to TRBD1 (6 bases). Germline CDR1 SGHAT, CDR2 FQNNGV. The CDR3 totals 14 residues. The V end lost 5 bases, the J end lost 2 bases, and 13 bases lay between the germline ends. CDR3 in amino acids: CASSRRDTTYEQYF. In DNA, the CDR3 is TGTGCCAGCAGCCGACGGGACACCACCTACGAGCAGTACTTC.

The table lists this clonotype with many counts. As DNA, the CDR3 is TGTGCCAGCAGTTCCCGGGGCGGGGGCAAAGAGACCCAGTACTTC. This sequence encodes CASSSRGGGKETQYF. The J gene is TRBJ2-5, the V gene TRBV12-3 or TRBV12-4, with a possible D match to TRBD2 (7 bases). This CDR3 has 15 residues. Trimming removed 4 bases from V and 3 bases from J, with 15 bases in between.

Ten or more counts support this clonotype. This chain links TRBV28 with TRBJ2-1; 11 nucleotides align to TRBD1. The CDR3 has 16 residues. V dropped 6 bases and J dropped 7; count of bases not matched to a gene: 11. Germline V gene lookup returns CDR1 MDHEN and CDR2 SYDVKM. The CDR3 DNA sequence: TGTGCCAGCAGCCCGATCGGGACAGGGGGAAGAAATGAGCAGTTCTTC. Translated, it gives CASSPIGTGGRNEQFF.

This clonotype has ten or more counts. The V and J genes are TRBV29-1 and TRBJ2-5; 10 bases are a match to TRBD1. CDR3 length: 15 amino acids. V was clipped by 6 bases and J by 4 bases; unmatched bases: 11. Per the germline V gene, CDR1 is SQVTM and CDR2 is ANQGSEA. This CDR3 reads CSVRNRDRGRETQYF. The CDR3 DNA reads as TGCAGCGTCAGAAACCGGGACAGGGGCAGAGAGACCCAGTACTTC.

The chain combines TRBV15 with TRBJ2-7, with TRBD2 matching over 10 bases. Looked up from germline, CDR1 is LNHNV and CDR2 is YYDKDF (reference sequence). V shed 0 bases, J shed 4 bases, and the junction held 9 bases outside the gene matches. The CDR3 runs to 17 residues. As DNA, the CDR3 is TGTGCCACCAGCAGAGATCAAGAGCGGGGGGGCCTGTACGAGCAGTACTTC. This sequence encodes CATSRDQERGGLYEQYF.

V gene TRBV27 combines with J gene TRBJ2-3; 7 bases map to TRBD2. The germline gives CDR1 MNHEY, CDR2 SMNVEV (reference sequence). CDR3 size: 14 residues. After removal of 4 bases from V and 1 base from J, the junction contained 2 bases not matched to a gene. The CDR3, as DNA: TGTGCCAGCAGTTGGGGGGGGGGCACAGATACGCAGTATTTT. Encoded protein: CASSWGGGTDTQYF.

The CDR3 nucleotides read TGTGCCAGCAGCGGAAAGGACAGGAAAGTAGATGGCTACACCTTC. Translating it yields CASSGKDRKVDGYTF. The rearrangement links TRBV7-9 to TRBJ1-2; 7 bases map to TRBD1. Germline-derived CDR1 and CDR2 are SEHNR and FQNEAQ (reference sequence). The CDR3 spans 15 residues. V dropped 5 bases and J dropped 6; count of bases not matched to a gene: 12. Complete variable domain (other parts from reference TRBV7-9 and TRBJ1-2): DTGVSQNPRHKITKRGQNVTFRCDPISEHNRLYWYRQTLGQGPEFLTYFQNEAQLEKSRLLSDRFSAERPKGSFSTLEIQRTEQGDSAMYLCASSGKDRKVDGYTFGSGTRLTVV.

This rearrangement joins TRBV2 to TRBJ2-7; 7 bases match TRBD1. From germline, CDR1 is SNHLY and CDR2 FYNNEI. This CDR3 region has 14 residues. V gave up 5 bases and J gave up 2 bases; unmatched junction bases: 6. Here the CDR3 DNA reads TGTGCCAGCAGTACGAGACAGGGAACCTACGAGCAGTACTTC. It translates to CASSTRQGTYEQYF.

This clonotype has a count of ten or more. The gene calls are TRBV10-3 and TRBJ2-7, with 9 bases fitting TRBD1. With V trimmed by 6 bases and J by 6 bases, 6 bases remained unmatched. From germline, CDR1 is ENHRY and CDR2 SYGVKD. The CDR3 loop spans 13 amino acids. CDR3 protein: CAIRDRGFGEQYF. Here the CDR3 DNA reads TGTGCCATCAGGGACAGGGGTTTCGGCGAGCAGTACTTC.

This clonotype showed up many times. This sequence joins TRBV2 and TRBJ1-2, with D perhaps matching TRBD1 (6 bases). With 6 bases removed from V and 5 bases from J, the gap between germline ends came to 16 bases. The length of the CDR3 is 14 residues. Germline V gives CDR1 SNHLY, CDR2 FYNNEI. In DNA form, the CDR3 reads TGTGCCAGCAGCGACGGCGCAGGACAGTATGGCTACACCTTC. Its protein is CASSDGAGQYGYTF.

This clonotype was seen many times. The genes are TRBV11-2 and TRBJ2-4; 9 nucleotides align to TRBD2. The V and J ends lost 1 base and 0 bases, in that order; junction bases with no gene match: 4. The CDR3 sequence is 17 residues long. The germline CDR1 and CDR2 sequences are SGHAT and FQNNGV. CDR3 coding DNA: TGTGCCAGCAGCTTAGTGGCGGGGGGGGGAGCCAAAAACATTCAGTACTTC. Protein: CASSLVAGGGAKNIQYF. Looking up the rest from reference TRBV11-2 and TRBJ2-4 gives the full variable domain: EAGVAQSPRYKIIEKRQSVAFWCNPISGHATLYWYQQILGQGPKLLIQFQNNGVVDDSQLPKDRFSAERLKGVDSTLKIQPAKLEDSAVYLCASSLVAGGGAKNIQYFGAGTRLSVL.

This clonotype was recorded many times. The chain joins TRBV28 to TRBJ1-2; D unresolved. The CDR3 totals 12 residues. V was shortened by 2 bases and J by 6 bases, with 7 bases between the two germline ends. Germline loops: CDR1 MDHEN, CDR2 SYDVKM. CDR3 region: CASSLDVNGYTF. CDR3 nucleotides: TGTGCCAGCAGTTTAGACGTTAATGGCTACACCTTC.

The table lists this clonotype with many counts. This chain uses TRBV27 with TRBJ2-7; D is unclear. The CDR3 is 13 amino acids. Germline CDR1 MNHEY, CDR2 SMNVEV (reference sequence). V lost 1 base and J 1 base, leaving 5 bases between the germline ends. As DNA, the CDR3 is TGTGCCAGCAGTTTATTGTGGTCCTACGAGCAGTACTTC. Residues: CASSLLWSYEQYF.

This clonotype was seen repeatedly, ten times or more. The CDR3 protein is CASSLGTVANTGELFF. The CDR3 bases are TGTGCCAGCAGCTTAGGGACCGTTGCGAACACCGGGGAGCTGTTTTTT. The J gene is TRBJ2-2, the V gene TRBV7-8, with no clear D. Germline CDR1 SGHVS, CDR2 FQNEAQ. V was pared by 1 base and J by 0 bases, with 9 bases between. The CDR3 extends over 16 amino acids.

The table lists this clonotype with many counts. The chain is built from TRBV7-2 and TRBJ2-3; TRBD1 matches 7 bases. The CDR3 contains 15 residues. CDR1 and CDR2 from the germline V gene are SGHTA and FQGNSA. V gave up 5 bases and J gave up 3 bases; unmatched junction bases: 8. CDR3 bases: TGTGCCAGCAGCAAGACAGGGTGGTGGACAGATACGCAGTATTTT. Translating gives CASSKTGWWTDTQYF. Full variable domain (remainder filled in from reference TRBV7-2 and TRBJ2-3): GAGVSQSPSNKVTEKGKDVELRCDPISGHTALYWYRQSLGQGLEFLIYFQGNSAPDKSGLPSDRFSAERTGGSVSTLTIQRTQQEDSAVYLCASSKTGWWTDTQYFGPGTRLTVL.

This clonotype was detected many times. The chain links TRBV20-1 to TRBJ1-1; D gene ambiguous. The CDR3 sequence is 13 residues long. Germline V gives CDR1 DFQATT, CDR2 SNEGSKA (reference sequence). The ends were cut back, 6 bases at V and 1 base at J, with 12 bases in the middle. CDR3 loop: CSAQWLGNTEAFF. As DNA, the CDR3 is TGCAGTGCGCAGTGGTTAGGGAACACTGAAGCTTTCTTT.

In this sample, this clonotype turned up many times. This chain's CDR3 is CASSFTGSTEAFF. In DNA form, the CDR3 reads TGTGCCAGCAGTTTCACGGGGAGCACTGAAGCTTTCTTT. This chain connects TRBV12-3 or TRBV12-4 to TRBJ1-1, with unresolved D. The CDR3 runs 13 residues. The V and J ends lost 3 bases and 4 bases respectively, with 9 bases between them.

The table lists this clonotype with a few counts. The rearrangement uses TRBV28 and TRBJ2-1; TRBD2 matches 8 bases. Germline assignment: CDR1 MDHEN and CDR2 SYDVKM. This CDR3 spans 15 amino acids. The V segment lost 2 bases and the J segment 6 bases; nucleotides outside the gene matches: 6. The CDR3 region has the DNA TGTGCCAGCAGTTTAGTGTTGCGGGGGGTCAATGAGCAGTTCTTC. Translated, it gives CASSLVLRGVNEQFF.